Listed here are 17 T cell receptor beta chains from one sample, sequenced in a study of naive and memory T cell subsets. The beta constant-region primer was an equimolar mix of two oligonucleotides covering TRBC1 and TRBC2. TCRdb fed the UMI-ligation and nested PCR reads into MiXCR, producing one record per CDR3 protein. The sample has around 40,000 distinct CDR3 sequences, about an eighth seen once; the top ten hold roughly a fifth. The source material was effector memory CD4+ T cells from blood. The subset is: effector memory, CD45RA- CD27-. Receptors originate from a human donor in good health.

The rearrangement uses TRBV28 and TRBJ1-2; 9 bases align to TRBD1. The J segment lost 3 bases and the V segment lost 6 bases, leaving 5 bases of the junction unmatched. The CDR3 consists of 14 residues. CDR1 and CDR2 (germline): MDHEN, SYDVKM. The CDR3 nucleotides are TGTGCCAGCAGGGGGGACAGGGCGTACTATGGCTACACCTTC. Protein product: CASRGDRAYYGYTF.

Note on this clonotype: A much bigger clone sits one base away, suggesting this may be a read error. The chain is built from TRBV10-2 and TRBJ2-6; a possible D gene is TRBD2 (5 bases). From germline, CDR1 is WSHSY and CDR2 SAAADI. CDR3 length: 15 residues. V lost 0 bases and J 2 bases, leaving 5 bases between the germline ends. The CDR3 region is CASSESSAGANVLTF. CDR3 in DNA: TGCGCCAGCAGTGAGTCTAGCGCTGGGGCCAACGTCCTGACTTTC.

At least ten counts were recorded for this clonotype. The chain uses TRBV11-3 and TRBJ1-1; 7 nucleotides line up with TRBD1. CDR3 size: 14 residues. Per germline, CDR1 SGHNT and CDR2 YENEEA. The V and J ends lost 4 bases and 1 base, in that order; junction bases with no gene match: 3. This CDR3 reads CASSSGQQNTEAFF. The DNA of the CDR3 is TGTGCCAGCAGCTCGGGACAGCAGAACACTGAAGCTTTCTTT.

The V gene is TRBV20-1, the J gene TRBJ1-6; no reliable D call. The V gene lost 3 bases and the J gene lost 9 bases, with 12 bases spanning the gap. Germline loops: CDR1 DFQATT, CDR2 SNEGSKA (reference sequence). The CDR3 consists of 13 residues. The CDR3 loop reads CSASWHQGSPLHF. The CDR3 nucleotides are TGCAGTGCTAGTTGGCACCAAGGTTCACCCCTCCACTTT.

This clonotype was picked up a small number of times. This chain links TRBV15 with TRBJ2-1, with TRBD2 matching over 8 bases. V was clipped by 8 bases and J by 6 bases; unmatched bases: 9. CDR1 is LNHNV, CDR2 YYDKDF, per germline (reference sequence). This CDR3 comprises 14 residues. The CDR3 is CATAGTRTFNEQFF. Here the CDR3 DNA reads TGTGCCACCGCCGGGACTAGAACCTTCAATGAGCAGTTCTTC.

This clonotype was seen a handful of times. The chain is built from TRBV9 and TRBJ2-4; 8 bases line up with TRBD1. The trim removed 2 bases at V and 6 bases at J, leaving 7 bases unmatched. The CDR3 loop spans 15 amino acids. CDR1 is SGDLS, CDR2 YYNGEE, per germline. This CDR3 reads CASSVSWTGLNIQYF. DNA of the CDR3: TGTGCCAGCAGCGTGTCGTGGACAGGGTTAAACATTCAGTACTTC. The full variable domain, completed using reference TRBV9 and TRBJ2-4, is DSGVTQTPKHLITATGQRVTLRCSPRSGDLSVYWYQQSLDQGLQFLIQYYNGEERAKGNILERFSAQQFPDLHSELNLSSLELGDSALYFCASSVSWTGLNIQYFGAGTRLSVL.

This chain connects TRBV3-2 to TRBJ1-5. TRBV3-2 is annotated as a pseudogene. This CDR3 has 14 residues. The CDR3 coding sequence is TGTGCCAGCACTCCTATGGTGGTTAGTCAGCCCCAGCATTTT. This gives the protein CASTPMVVSQPQHF.

This clonotype has only a few counts. The chain couples TRBV7-8 to TRBJ2-7; TRBD2 matches at 10 bases. With 5 bases clipped from V and 3 bases from J, the junction kept 7 bases outside the gene matches. The CDR3 spans 15 residues. CDR1 is SGHVS, CDR2 FQNEAQ, per germline. The CDR3 loop reads CASSMRTSGHYEQYF. Here the CDR3 DNA reads TGTGCCAGCAGCATGAGGACTAGCGGTCACTACGAGCAGTACTTC.

This clonotype was counted many times. CDR3 sequence (DNA): TGTGCCAGCAGCCCGGACGGATCTAGCAATCAGCCCCAGCATTTT. Translating gives CASSPDGSSNQPQHF. The genes are TRBV6-2 or TRBV6-3 and TRBJ1-5; D uncertain. Germline CDR1 and CDR2: MNHEY and SVGEGT. The CDR3 runs to 15 residues. The V end was cut by 6 bases, the J end by 0 bases, with 12 bases between.

This clonotype has ten or more counts. The chain couples TRBV6-5 to TRBJ2-7, with 8 bases aligning to TRBD2. The germline CDR1 and CDR2 sequences are MNHEY and SVGAGI. The CDR3 spans 15 residues. V lost 6 bases to trimming and J lost 3 bases; unmatched junction nucleotides: 10. Here the CDR3 DNA reads TGTGCCAGCAGCTCCCCGGGACTAGGTGACTACGAGCAGTACTTC. Translation: CASSSPGLGDYEQYF.

J is TRBJ2-7 and V is TRBV7-2, with 11 bases fitting TRBD1. Germline V gene data show CDR1 as SGHTA and CDR2 as FQGNSA. The CDR3 is 15 amino acids. V lost 5 bases and J lost 3; bases outside the gene matches: 6. CDR3 residues: CASSETGTGGYEQYF. The DNA of the CDR3 is TGTGCCAGCAGCGAAACCGGGACAGGGGGCTACGAGCAGTACTTC. Full variable domain (rest looked up from reference TRBV7-2 and TRBJ2-7): GAGVSQSPSNKVTEKGKDVELRCDPISGHTALYWYRQSLGQGLEFLIYFQGNSAPDKSGLPSDRFSAERTGGSVSTLTIQRTQQEDSAVYLCASSETGTGGYEQYFGPGTRLTVT.

V and J are TRBV6-5 and TRBJ2-7, with TRBD2 identical over 13 bases. CDR1 and CDR2 (germline): MNHEY, SVGAGI. CDR3 length: 16 amino acids. The V gene end was trimmed by 7 bases and the J gene end by 11 bases; junction bases not matched to a gene: 17. The DNA of the CDR3 is TGTGCCAGCAAACAACTCTCCGGGACTAGCGGGGCGGGGGAGTACTTC. It codes for CASKQLSGTSGAGEYF.

This clonotype was observed at least ten times. V is TRBV20-1 and J is TRBJ2-3, with 10 nucleotides matching TRBD2. The CDR3 is 15 residues long. The V and J ends lost 2 bases and 3 bases, in that order; junction bases with no gene match: 5. Germline V lookup: CDR1 DFQATT, CDR2 SNEGSKA (reference sequence). This CDR3 reads CSARPTSGKTDTQYF. The CDR3 nucleotides read TGCAGTGCTAGACCCACTAGCGGGAAAACAGATACGCAGTATTTT.

This clonotype showed up many times. The chain employs TRBV14 and TRBJ1-1; D ambiguous. This CDR3 spans 13 amino acids. V was shortened by 0 bases and J by 7 bases, with 9 bases between the two germline ends. Germline V CDR1 and CDR2: SGHDN, FVKESK. DNA of the CDR3: TGTGCCAGCAGCCAAGATCTGACTGATGAAGCTTTCTTT. It codes for CASSQDLTDEAFF. The full variable domain, its missing parts supplied by reference TRBV14 and TRBJ1-1, is EAGVTQFPSHSVIEKGQTVTLRCDPISGHDNLYWYRRVMGKEIKFLLHFVKESKQDESGMPNNRFLAERTGGTYSTLKVQPAELEDSGVYFCASSQDLTDEAFFGQGTRLTVV.

This clonotype was counted only a few times. The chain carries TRBV7-9 and TRBJ2-2; 8 bases line up with TRBD2. CDR3 length: 16 residues. After removal of 1 base from V and 0 bases from J, the junction contained 1 base not matched to a gene. Per germline, CDR1 SEHNR and CDR2 FQNEAQ (reference sequence). CDR3 in DNA: TGTGCCAGCAGCTTAGGGGGACTAGCGAACACCGGGGAGCTGTTTTTT. Its translation is CASSLGGLANTGELFF. The whole variable domain, filled in from reference TRBV7-9 and TRBJ2-2, reads DTGVSQNPRHKITKRGQNVTFRCDPISEHNRLYWYRQTLGQGPEFLTYFQNEAQLEKSRLLSDRFSAERPKGSFSTLEIQRTEQGDSAMYLCASSLGGLANTGELFFGEGSRLTVL.

V gene TRBV4-1 combines with J gene TRBJ1-2; no clear D gene. The CDR3 covers 15 residues. CDR1 and CDR2 from the germline V gene are MGHRA and YSYEKL. V dropped 1 base and J dropped 4 bases, with 13 bases sitting between them. The CDR3 DNA sequence: TGCGCCAGCAGCCAAGTTTTGGCACTGGGCTATGGCTACACCTTC. Translated: CASSQVLALGYGYTF.

This clonotype has ten or more counts. This sequence joins TRBV9 and TRBJ2-1; 14 positions match TRBD2. The junction had 4 bases not matched to a gene; V was cut back by 5 bases and J by 9 bases. CDR3 length equals 14 residues. The germline CDR1 and CDR2 sequences are SGDLS and YYNGEE. As DNA, the CDR3 is TGTGCCAGCAGGGGACTAGCGGGAGTGGGTGAGCAGTTCTTC. The encoded protein is CASRGLAGVGEQFF.